The 22 T cell receptor beta chains below were found in one sample sequenced in a study of regulatory T cells in long-lasting Graves disease. Researchers made TCR beta libraries by using iRepertoire HTBI primers and running Arm-PCR on CDR3 regions. MiXCR, run by TCRdb on the multiplex PCR reads, gives a single entry per CDR3 protein. The top ten clones hold 20% of a sample with around 360,000 distinct CDR3 sequences, 15% to 20% of them seen once. Time point indicated: newly diagnosed GD, antithyroid drugs for less than 3 months. TCR sequences were obtained from RNA taken from PBMCs. In addition, the sample was reused for a study of T cells in Graves' hyperthyroidism and ophthalmopathy.

The sample here was peripheral blood mononuclear cells (PBMCs), taken at new diagnosis, from a patient treated with antithyroid drugs. These TCRs come from a woman aged 18-29 years with Graves disease.

This clonotype came up many times. CDR3 DNA sequence: TGTGCCAGCAGCCACTCAAGTGGCGAGCAGTACTTC. Translation gives CASSHSSGEQYF. This sequence joins TRBV3-1 and TRBJ2-7; D unresolved. In germline, CDR1 is LGHDT, CDR2 YNNKEL (reference sequence). The ends were cut back, 3 bases at V and 6 bases at J, with 9 bases in the middle. CDR3 length: 12 residues.

The sample holds many counts of this clonotype. The chain links TRBV7-9 to TRBJ1-4, with D uncertain. V lost 3 bases to trimming and J lost 7 bases, with 3 bases between them. Germline V lookup: CDR1 SEHNR, CDR2 FQNEAQ (reference sequence). The CDR3 is made up of 11 amino acids. CDR3 in DNA: TGTGCCAGCAGCTTTGCTGAAAAACTGTTTTTT. It specifies CASSFAEKLFF. The full variable domain, rest sourced from reference TRBV7-9 and TRBJ1-4, is DTGVSQNPRHKITKRGQNVTFRCDPISEHNRLYWYRQTLGQGPEFLTYFQNEAQLEKSRLLSDRFSAERPKGSFSTLEIQRTEQGDSAMYLCASSFAEKLFFGSGTQLSVL.

This clonotype was detected ten times or more. The chain joins TRBV12-3 or TRBV12-4 to TRBJ2-7, with TRBD1 identical over 7 bases. The length of the CDR3 is 14 residues. V shed 5 bases and J 2 bases; nucleotides not matched to a gene: 6. Here the CDR3 reads CASSPRDSTYEQYF. CDR3 nucleotide sequence: TGTGCCAGCAGTCCCCGGGACAGTACCTACGAGCAGTACTTC.

The chain employs TRBV4-2 and TRBJ2-1; 11 bases align to TRBD2. J gave up 8 bases and V 0 bases, and 6 bases lay outside the gene matches. The CDR3 sequence is 16 residues long. CDR1 LGHNA and CDR2 YNFKEQ come from the germline V gene. CDR3 residues: CASSQEGSGGADEQFF. In DNA form, the CDR3 reads TGTGCCAGCAGCCAAGAAGGTAGCGGGGGGGCGGATGAGCAGTTCTTC.

The chain joins TRBV13 to TRBJ2-7; the match to TRBD2 covers 7 bases. The ends lost 0 bases at V and 3 bases at J; junction bases unmatched: 5. The CDR3 length is 15 residues. Looked up from germline, CDR1 is PRHDT and CDR2 is FYEKMQ (reference sequence). The CDR3 spells CASSLGLAAHYEQYF. The CDR3 nucleotides are TGTGCCAGCAGCTTAGGGCTAGCGGCGCACTACGAGCAGTACTTC.

V gene TRBV7-9 combines with J gene TRBJ1-2; D gene uncertain. Germline V gene sequence: CDR1 SEHNR, CDR2 FQNEAQ (reference sequence). Trimming removed 5 bases from V and 3 bases from J, with 16 bases in between. The CDR3 runs to 15 residues. The CDR3 loop is CASSGSSDPYYGYTF. The CDR3, as DNA: TGTGCCAGCAGCGGATCGTCGGATCCATACTATGGCTACACCTTC. The full variable domain, completed using reference TRBV7-9 and TRBJ1-2, is DTGVSQNPRHKITKRGQNVTFRCDPISEHNRLYWYRQTLGQGPEFLTYFQNEAQLEKSRLLSDRFSAERPKGSFSTLEIQRTEQGDSAMYLCASSGSSDPYYGYTFGSGTRLTVV.

This clonotype has just a few counts. The genes are TRBV20-1 and TRBJ2-7; 7 nucleotides agree with TRBD1. This CDR3 has 13 residues. Looked up from germline, CDR1 is DFQATT and CDR2 is SNEGSKA (reference sequence). The J segment lost 2 bases and the V segment lost 6 bases, leaving 7 bases of the junction unmatched. The CDR3 region is CSAKETGTYEQYF. The CDR3, as DNA: TGCAGTGCAAAGGAGACAGGGACCTACGAGCAGTACTTC.

This clonotype was found a few times. The chain combines TRBV4-1 with TRBJ1-3, with D unclear. CDR3 length equals 18 residues. V was cut by 1 base and J by 0 bases, with 16 bases left in between. The germline CDR1 and CDR2 sequences are MGHRA and YSYEKL. The CDR3 reads CASSQGPNRLSSGNTIYF. The CDR3 DNA follows: TGCGCCAGCAGCCAAGGGCCTAATAGACTCAGCTCTGGAAACACCATATATTTT.

This clonotype was observed many times. The chain has TRBV14 and TRBJ2-3; no clear D gene. Germline V lookup: CDR1 SGHDN, CDR2 FVKESK. Deletions cut 4 bases from V and 5 bases from J, with 16 bases between. CDR3 size: 15 residues. CDR3 DNA: TGTGCCAGCAGCCTTTATACCCGTTGGGGAGATACGCAGTATTTT. Its protein is CASSLYTRWGDTQYF.

The gene calls are TRBV25-1 and TRBJ2-7; TRBD2 might be the D (5 bases). Germline values: CDR1 MGHDK, CDR2 SYGVNS. The CDR3 consists of 12 residues. Trimming removed 4 bases from V and 6 bases from J, with 10 bases in between. The DNA for the CDR3 is TGTGCCAGCAGTGGGGGAGCTCGCGAGCAGTACTTC. Protein: CASSGGAREQYF.

This clonotype has just a few counts. The junction shows a germline mismatch at one end, possibly a read error. The chain couples TRBV5-1 to TRBJ1-3; D may be TRBD1 (5 bases). Germline assignment: CDR1 SGHRS and CDR2 YFSETQ. The CDR3 extends over 14 amino acids. DNA for the CDR3: TGCGCCAGCAGCTACGGGGCCTCTGGAAGCACCATATATTTT. Translating gives CASSYGASGSTIYF.

For this clonotype: At one end the junction does not follow the germline gene, possibly because of a read error. V is TRBV10-2 and J is TRBJ1-5; D uncertain. From germline, CDR1 is WSHSY and CDR2 SAAADI. This CDR3 has 14 amino acids. The CDR3 DNA reads as TGCGCCAGCGGTGATAGGTCGGGCAATCAGCCCCAGCATTTT. As protein: CASGDRSGNQPQHF.

As regards this clonotype: This may be a read error, as it is one base from a much larger clone. The rearrangement uses TRBV12-5 and TRBJ1-2; possibly TRBD1 for D (5 bases). Deletions cut 6 bases from V and 5 bases from J, with 16 bases between. This CDR3 spans 14 amino acids. The V gene's germline CDR1 is LGHNT and CDR2 FRNRAP. As DNA, the CDR3 is TGTGCTAGTGGCCCGACGGGACGGGGGTATGGCTACACCTTC. Its protein product is CASGPTGRGYGYTF.

This clonotype was found a few times. The V and J genes are TRBV11-2 and TRBJ2-6, with TRBD1 as a possible D gene (5 bases). This CDR3 spans 15 amino acids. V was cut by 6 bases and J by 0 bases, with 9 bases left in between. The germline V gene has CDR1 SGHAT and CDR2 FQNNGV. In nucleotides, the CDR3 is TGTGCCAGCAGTCAGGGCCTCTCTGGGGCCAACGTCCTGACTTTC. It translates to CASSQGLSGANVLTF.

This clonotype was recorded many times. V is TRBV7-8 and J is TRBJ2-3, with no clear D. The V end lost 4 bases, the J end lost 2 bases, and 16 bases lay between the germline ends. Germline V gene data show CDR1 as SGHVS and CDR2 as FQNEAQ. The CDR3 covers 16 residues. CDR3 bases: TGTGCCAGCAGCTCTGCCCAAGGGAACCCCACAGATACGCAGTATTTT. Its translation is CASSSAQGNPTDTQYF.

A word on this clonotype: Given a far larger clone just one base away, this is likely a sequencing read error. The chain couples TRBV6-2 or TRBV6-3 to TRBJ2-3, with D perhaps being TRBD1 or TRBD2 (5 bases each). CDR1 is MNHEY and CDR2 is SVGEGT in the germline V gene. V dropped 11 bases and J dropped 8 bases, with 20 bases sitting between them. The CDR3 spans 13 residues. This CDR3 reads CAGTPGPQGTQYF. CDR3 sequence (DNA): TGTGCCGGCACCCCGGGACCCCAGGGTACGCAGTATTTT.

This clonotype was seen at least ten times. The chain employs TRBV5-1 and TRBJ2-3; weak D call: TRBD1 (6 bases). V lost 0 bases and J lost 3, with 14 bases in between. Looked up from germline, CDR1 is SGHRS and CDR2 is YFSETQ. The CDR3 sequence is 16 residues long. The CDR3 sequence is CASSLETGLGTDTQYF. For the CDR3, the DNA is TGCGCCAGCAGCTTGGAGACAGGCCTCGGGACAGATACGCAGTATTTT.

This clonotype was observed many times. CDR3 loop: CASSPTTVNTGELFF. CDR3 in DNA: TGTGCCAGCAGCCCAACTACAGTGAACACCGGGGAGCTGTTTTTT. This sequence joins TRBV6-1 and TRBJ2-2; D is ambiguous. Between the trimmed V and J ends, which lost 6 bases and 1 base, there was a span of 12 bases. CDR1 and CDR2 (germline): MNHNS, SASEGT. The CDR3 totals 15 residues.

This clonotype was observed a few times. The CDR3 sequence: CASSSQGTSGSGEQFF. In DNA, the CDR3 is TGCGCCAGCAGCAGCCAAGGGACTAGCGGGAGCGGTGAGCAGTTCTTC. The chain joins TRBV5-1 to TRBJ2-1; TRBD2 matches at 14 bases. The length of the CDR3 is 16 residues. Per the germline V gene, CDR1 is SGHRS and CDR2 is YFSETQ. V was clipped by 4 bases and J by 9 bases; unmatched bases: 9.

This clonotype was detected many times. CDR3 nucleotides: TGTGCCAGCAGCCAACAGAGGACGGATCAGCCCCAGCATTTT. It specifies CASSQQRTDQPQHF. V and J are TRBV3-1 and TRBJ1-5; D remains ambiguous. Germline V gene data show CDR1 as LGHDT and CDR2 as YNNKEL (reference sequence). The V end was cut by 2 bases, the J end by 5 bases, with 10 bases between. The CDR3 consists of 14 residues.

In the case of this clonotype: Mismatch with germline at one junction end may stem from a read error. The chain is built from TRBV6-1 and TRBJ2-5; D gene uncertain. CDR1 is MNHNS and CDR2 is SASEGT in the germline V gene. This CDR3 region has 13 residues. The CDR3 DNA sequence: TGTGTCAGCAGCATCGGGCCTCGAGAGACCCAGTACTTC. This encodes CVSSIGPRETQYF.

At least ten counts were recorded for this clonotype. The chain combines TRBV5-1 with TRBJ2-1, with D unclear. The germline gives CDR1 SGHRS, CDR2 YFSETQ. This CDR3 contains 16 residues. Trimming cost V 0 bases and J 0 bases, with 10 bases left between them. The CDR3 spells CASSLALANSYNEQFF. CDR3 sequence (DNA): TGCGCCAGCAGCTTGGCCCTGGCCAACTCCTACAATGAGCAGTTCTTC.